This T cell receptor beta chain emerged from a study of cytomegalovirus exposure and HLA in healthy donors. For the study at large: The same platform was used for the 120 or so validation repertoires as for the 666 first-cohort repertoires, as reported in a later analysis.

A note on this clone: Its antigen is still unknown.

Assay: immunoSEQ multiplex PCR; the TCRdb copy retains only in-frame clones and omits some. This sample has a few hundred thousand clones; about nine tenths occur once, and the top ten carry under 0.85%. The validation cohort, a group of 100 to 150 subjects, included the donors and was separate from the roughly 700-subject first cohort. This CDR3 spans 14 amino acids. Germline V CDR1 and CDR2: LNHDA, SQIVND (reference sequence). Trimming left V 3 bases short and J 6 bases short, with 13 bases between. Study-level points and caveats: 164 TCR beta chains were listed as cytomegalovirus-associated. Clusters of TCRs from the first cohort tended to co-occur in the 90 to 150 validation repertoires (as a later analysis found).

The sequence came from a woman under 30 in good health and CMV-seronegative. What was sequenced was PBMCs. J is TRBJ2-3 and V is TRBV19; no clear D. Written as DNA, the CDR3 is TGTGCCAGTAGTATGGCCCTTCTTGTGGATACGCAGTATTTT. It translates to CASSMALLVDTQYF.